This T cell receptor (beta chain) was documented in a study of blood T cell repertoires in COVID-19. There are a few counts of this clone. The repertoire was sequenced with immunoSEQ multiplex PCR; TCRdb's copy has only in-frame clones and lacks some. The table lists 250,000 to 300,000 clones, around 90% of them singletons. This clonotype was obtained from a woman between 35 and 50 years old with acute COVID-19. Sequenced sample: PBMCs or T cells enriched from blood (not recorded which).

The CDR3 coding sequence is TGTGCCAGCGGAACGGGACAGGGCAAACTTGAGACCCAGTACTTC. Encoded protein: CASGTGQGKLETQYF. This rearrangement joins TRBV5-4 to TRBJ2-5, with 9 positions matching TRBD1. Germline V gene sequence: CDR1 SGHNT, CDR2 YYREEE (reference sequence). V shed 7 bases and J 5 bases; nucleotides not matched to a gene: 12. The CDR3 consists of 15 residues.